Below are 26 T cell receptor beta chains sequenced from a single sample in a study of graft-versus-host responses after intestinal transplantation. No antigen is known for these receptors. The data were produced by immunoSEQ multiplex PCR, yet TCRdb's version contains in-frame clones alone and is incomplete. Of tens of thousands of clones listed, 90% to 95% are singletons. This sample comprised unstimulated CD8+ T cells sorted from spleen or lymph node cells, obtained before transplant. These TCRs come from a human donor who was the organ donor for an intestinal transplant.

The genes are TRBV28 and TRBJ1-1; TRBD1 is a possible D gene (6 bases). The CDR3 has 13 amino acids. The V end lost 5 bases, the J end lost 4 bases, and 11 bases lay between the germline ends. The germline CDR1 and CDR2 sequences are MDHEN and SYDVKM. The DNA of the CDR3 is TGTGCCAGCAGTCAAGACAGGATCACTGAAGCTTTCTTT. Translating gives CASSQDRITEAFF.

V and J are TRBV21-1 and TRBJ2-7; the table's D call of TRBD1 was not tested on the DNA. TRBV21-1 is noted as a pseudogene. This CDR3 is 16 amino acids long. The CDR3: CASSKARRTAFYEQYF. DNA of the CDR3: TGTGCCAGCAGCAAGGCGAGGAGGACAGCTTTCTACGAGCAGTACTTC.

The chain carries TRBV4-2 and TRBJ2-7; D unclear. Germline-derived CDR1 and CDR2 are LGHNA and YNFKEQ. The CDR3 has 17 residues. With 2 bases removed from V and 0 bases from J, the gap between germline ends came to 17 bases. The CDR3 spells CASSQYAFGHYSYEQYF. The CDR3 DNA sequence: TGTGCCAGCAGCCAATACGCTTTCGGCCACTACTCCTACGAGCAGTACTTC.

This chain connects TRBV7-2 to TRBJ2-3; TRBD1 matches at 9 bases. The CDR3 consists of 18 residues. The germline gives CDR1 SGHTA, CDR2 FQGNSA. V was pared by 2 bases and J by 5 bases, with 14 bases of the junction left unmatched. CDR3 protein: CASSLLSRRTGVRDTQYF. The CDR3 bases are TGTGCCAGCAGCTTATTAAGTAGAAGGACAGGGGTAAGAGATACGCAGTATTTT.

This chain joins TRBV7-3 and TRBJ2-1, with TRBD2 matching over 14 bases. This CDR3 is 17 amino acids long. Germline CDR1 SGHTA, CDR2 FQGTGA. Germline trimming cut 4 bases from V and 7 bases from J; bases unmatched to any gene: 9. The chain's CDR3 is CASSSPGLAGVGNEQFF. CDR3 in DNA: TGTGCCAGCAGCTCACCGGGACTAGCGGGAGTGGGAAATGAGCAGTTCTTC. Looking up the rest from reference TRBV7-3 and TRBJ2-1 gives the full variable domain: GAGVSQTPSNKVTEKGKYVELRCDPISGHTALYWYRQSLGQGPEFLIYFQGTGAADDSGLPNDRFFAVRPEGSVSTLKIQRTERGDSAVYLCASSSPGLAGVGNEQFFGPGTRLTVL.

V is TRBV7-3 and J is TRBJ2-1; a possible D gene is TRBD1 (5 bases). The germline gives CDR1 SGHTA, CDR2 FQGTGA. This CDR3 comprises 14 residues. V was trimmed by 3 bases and J by 10 bases, leaving 16 bases between them. The CDR3 is CASSLGPGGKEQFF. The DNA of the CDR3 is TGTGCCAGCAGCTTGGGGCCCGGTGGGAAGGAGCAGTTCTTC.

The gene calls are TRBV28 and TRBJ1-5; 7 bases agree with TRBD1. J gave up 4 bases and V 6 bases, and 9 bases lay outside the gene matches. The CDR3 extends over 15 amino acids. The germline V gene encodes CDR1 MDHEN and CDR2 SYDVKM. The CDR3 bases are TGTGCCAGCAGCCCTCTGGGGACAGCTAATCAGCCCCAGCATTTT. This gives the protein CASSPLGTANQPQHF.

This clone was recorded once. CDR3 coding DNA: TGTGCCAGCAGCAGTACAGGGAGAGGCTACACCTTC. It codes for CASSSTGRGYTF. V gene TRBV28 combines with J gene TRBJ1-2, with D possibly TRBD1 on 6 matching bases. Germline CDR1 is MDHEN and CDR2 is SYDVKM. V shed 6 bases and J shed 8 bases, with 13 bases lying between them. CDR3 length equals 12 residues.

The chain has TRBV6-6 and TRBJ1-1; 7 nucleotides match TRBD1. V was clipped by 5 bases and J by 4 bases; unmatched bases: 10. The CDR3 extends over 15 amino acids. CDR1 is MNHNY, CDR2 SVGAGI, per germline (reference sequence). The CDR3 is CASSEIDRVGTEAFF. The CDR3 nucleotides are TGTGCCAGCAGTGAGATAGACAGGGTGGGCACTGAAGCTTTCTTT.

The chain is built from TRBV6-5 and TRBJ1-2; no firm D call. This CDR3 comprises 12 residues. The V end was cut by 4 bases, the J end by 5 bases, with 8 bases between. Germline V CDR1 and CDR2: MNHEY, SVGAGI. This chain's CDR3 is CASSSSAYGYTF. For the CDR3, the DNA is TGTGCCAGCAGTTCTTCAGCGTATGGCTACACCTTC.

The CDR3 sequence is CASSPYLVRGSYNEQFF. Here the CDR3 DNA reads TGCGCCAGCAGCCCCTACCTCGTACGGGGCTCCTACAATGAGCAGTTCTTC. The chain links TRBV4-3 to TRBJ2-1; D perhaps matches TRBD2 (5 bases). This CDR3 has 17 residues. Germline values: CDR1 LGHNA, CDR2 YSLEER. Trimming pared 4 bases from V and 0 bases from J, leaving 16 bases between.

Here the CDR3 reads CASRLLPGEQFF. In DNA, the CDR3 is TGTGCAAGTCGCTTACTACCGGGGGAGCAGTTCTTC. This chain links TRBV12-2 with TRBJ2-1; the D call of TRBD2 is as the table states it, not checked on the DNA. TRBV12-2 is annotated as a pseudogene. This CDR3 has 12 residues.

This clone was found once. The V and J genes are TRBV7-8 and TRBJ2-1; 13 bases agree with TRBD2. This CDR3 is built from 16 residues. The germline V gene has CDR1 SGHVS and CDR2 FQNEAQ. The V and J ends lost 5 bases and 1 base, in that order; junction bases with no gene match: 2. The CDR3 DNA reads TGTGCCAGCAGCGAGGGACTAGCGGGGTCCTACAATGAGCAGTTCTTC. This encodes CASSEGLAGSYNEQFF.

V usage is TRBV5-5 and J usage is TRBJ2-3; possible D gene TRBD1, 5 bases. The CDR3 is made up of 15 amino acids. Trimming removed 0 bases from V and 1 base from J, with 9 bases in between. Germline lookup yields CDR1 SGHKS and CDR2 YYEKEE (reference sequence). This CDR3 is CASSLATGGTDTQYF. The DNA for the CDR3 is TGTGCCAGCAGCTTGGCCACAGGAGGCACAGATACGCAGTATTTT.

The chain joins TRBV27 to TRBJ2-7, with TRBD2 matching 10 bases. Germline CDR1 reads MNHEY; CDR2 reads SMNVEV (reference sequence). After removal of 5 bases from V and 4 bases from J, the junction contained 11 bases not matched to a gene. The CDR3 spans 16 residues. The CDR3 protein is CASSLNLAGVEYEQYF. The CDR3 nucleotides read TGTGCCAGCAGTCTCAACCTAGCGGGAGTCGAGTACGAGCAGTACTTC.

This chain links TRBV28 with TRBJ2-1; D may be TRBD2 (6 bases). CDR3 length: 12 residues. Germline CDR1 and CDR2: MDHEN and SYDVKM. V lost 7 bases and J 7 bases, leaving 11 bases between the germline ends. CDR3 DNA: TGTGCCAGCAATGGGGGGAGTAATGAGCAGTTCTTC. Protein: CASNGGSNEQFF.

The chain joins TRBV5-3 to TRBJ2-1; the D gene is possibly TRBD2 (5 bases). TRBV5-3 falls under the ORF class, with uncertain function. This CDR3 is 18 amino acids long. The V end lost 4 bases, the J end lost 6 bases, and 26 bases lay between the germline ends. CDR3 sequence (DNA): TGTGCCAGAAGCATAAACCCGGGGAACGGTCTACGACGCAATGAGCAGTTCTTC. Protein sequence: CARSINPGNGLRRNEQFF.

The chain joins TRBV11-1 to TRBJ2-7; 8 positions match TRBD1. Germline V gene data show CDR1 as SGHAT and CDR2 as FQDESV (reference sequence). The CDR3 has 15 residues. V trimming: 2 bases; J trimming: 5 bases; junction bases outside the gene matches: 8. CDR3 region: CASSLNFPGGHEQYF. CDR3 DNA: TGTGCCAGCAGCTTAAATTTCCCAGGGGGCCACGAGCAGTACTTC.

The rearrangement uses TRBV19 and TRBJ2-1, with D possibly matching TRBD1 (6 bases). Trimming removed 6 bases from V and 0 bases from J, with 9 bases in between. CDR1 LNHDA and CDR2 SQIVND come from the germline V gene (reference sequence). This CDR3 comprises 14 residues. The CDR3: CASSDRSSYNEQFF. The CDR3 nucleotides read TGTGCCAGTAGCGACAGGAGCTCCTACAATGAGCAGTTCTTC.

This sequence joins TRBV15 and TRBJ2-7; 8 bases are shared with TRBD1. The germline gives CDR1 LNHNV, CDR2 YYDKDF (reference sequence). With 2 bases clipped from V and 3 bases from J, the junction kept 6 bases outside the gene matches. The CDR3 length is 15 residues. The DNA for the CDR3 is TGTGCCACCAGCAGACCTACCGACAGGGGCTACGAGCAGTACTTC. It yields the protein CATSRPTDRGYEQYF.

V gene TRBV29-1 combines with J gene TRBJ1-4; D unclear. Germline CDR1 reads SQVTM; CDR2 reads ANQGSEA. This CDR3 has 18 amino acids. Between the trimmed V and J ends, which lost 3 bases and 2 bases, there was a span of 22 bases. The CDR3 sequence is CSVDKVFRRHATNEKLFF. CDR3 nucleotides: TGCAGCGTTGACAAGGTGTTTAGGAGGCACGCTACTAATGAAAAACTGTTTTTT.

V is TRBV6-5 and J is TRBJ2-5; tentative D call: TRBD2 (5 bases). The CDR3 has 13 residues. Between the trimmed V and J ends, which lost 7 bases and 4 bases, there was a span of 13 bases. Germline-derived CDR1 and CDR2 are MNHEY and SVGAGI. CDR3 sequence (DNA): TGTGCCAGCAATGGACTCGAGGGAGAGACCCAGTACTTC. Its translation is CASNGLEGETQYF.

V gene TRBV5-1 combines with J gene TRBJ2-7, with 7 bases lining up with TRBD1. CDR3 size: 9 residues. CDR1 is SGHRS and CDR2 is YFSETQ in the germline V gene. The CDR3 coding sequence is TGCGCTGCACAGGGGGAGCAGTACTTC. Translating it yields CAAQGEQYF.

The chain recombines TRBV4-3 with TRBJ2-1; 11 bases align to TRBD2. The CDR3 runs 15 residues. In germline, CDR1 is LGHNA, CDR2 YSLEER. V was clipped by 3 bases and J by 5 bases; unmatched bases: 3. CDR3 bases: TGCGCCAGCAGCCATCGGACTAGCGGGCACAATGAGCAGTTCTTC. Translation: CASSHRTSGHNEQFF.

The V gene is TRBV4-3, the J gene TRBJ2-7; 14 nucleotides line up with TRBD2. The J segment lost 3 bases and the V segment lost 4 bases, leaving 2 bases of the junction unmatched. This CDR3 has 15 residues. Germline V gene lookup returns CDR1 LGHNA and CDR2 YSLEER. The CDR3: CASSPGTSGGYEQYF. The DNA for the CDR3 is TGCGCCAGCAGCCCAGGGACTAGCGGGGGCTACGAGCAGTACTTC.

V is TRBV6-5 and J is TRBJ2-7, with 8 bases aligning to TRBD2. V dropped 0 bases and J dropped 3; count of bases not matched to a gene: 1. The CDR3 is made up of 14 amino acids. The germline V gene has CDR1 MNHEY and CDR2 SVGAGI. The CDR3 protein is CASSYSSGSYEQYF. In DNA, the CDR3 is TGTGCCAGCAGTTACTCAAGCGGGAGCTACGAGCAGTACTTC.